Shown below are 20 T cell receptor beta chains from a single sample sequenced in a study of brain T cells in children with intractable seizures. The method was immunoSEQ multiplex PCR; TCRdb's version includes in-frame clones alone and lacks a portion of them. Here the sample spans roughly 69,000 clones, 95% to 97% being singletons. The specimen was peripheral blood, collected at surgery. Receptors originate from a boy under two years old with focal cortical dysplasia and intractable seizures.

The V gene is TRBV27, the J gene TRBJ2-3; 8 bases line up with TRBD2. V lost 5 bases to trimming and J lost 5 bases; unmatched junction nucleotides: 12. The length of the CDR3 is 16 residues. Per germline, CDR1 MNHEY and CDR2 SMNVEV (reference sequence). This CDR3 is CASSQTGTSDIDTQYF. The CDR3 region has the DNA TGTGCCAGCAGTCAAACCGGGACTAGTGATATAGATACGCAGTATTTT.

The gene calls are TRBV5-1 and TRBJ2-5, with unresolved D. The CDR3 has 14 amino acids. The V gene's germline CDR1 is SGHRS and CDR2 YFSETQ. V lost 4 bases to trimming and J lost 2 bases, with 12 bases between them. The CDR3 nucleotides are TGCGCCAGCAGCCTCGGTAACGTTCAAGAGACCCAGTACTTC. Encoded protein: CASSLGNVQETQYF.

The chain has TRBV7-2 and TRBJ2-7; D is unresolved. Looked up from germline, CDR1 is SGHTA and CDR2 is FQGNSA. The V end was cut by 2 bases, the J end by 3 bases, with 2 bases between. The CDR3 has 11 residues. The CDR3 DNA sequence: TGTGCCAGCAGCTTACACTACGAGCAGTACTTC. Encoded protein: CASSLHYEQYF.

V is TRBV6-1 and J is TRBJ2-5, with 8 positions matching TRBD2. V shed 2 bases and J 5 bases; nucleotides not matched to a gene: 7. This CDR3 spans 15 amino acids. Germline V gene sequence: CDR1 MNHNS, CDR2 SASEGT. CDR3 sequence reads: CASSENRGGRETQYF. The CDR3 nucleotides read TGTGCCAGCAGTGAAAACCGGGGGGGACGGGAGACCCAGTACTTC.

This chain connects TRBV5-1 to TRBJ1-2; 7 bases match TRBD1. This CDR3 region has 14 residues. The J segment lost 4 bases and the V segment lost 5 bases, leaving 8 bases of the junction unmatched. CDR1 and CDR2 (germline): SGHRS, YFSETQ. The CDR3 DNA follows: TGCGCCAGCAGGGATCCAGGGGGAGGCTATGGCTACACCTTC. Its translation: CASRDPGGGYGYTF. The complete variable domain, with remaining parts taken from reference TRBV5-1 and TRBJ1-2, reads KAGVTQTPRYLIKTRGQQVTLSCSPISGHRSVSWYQQTPGQGLQFLFEYFSETQRNKGNFPGRFSGRQFSNSRSEMNVSTLELGDSALYLCASRDPGGGYGYTFGSGTRLTVV.

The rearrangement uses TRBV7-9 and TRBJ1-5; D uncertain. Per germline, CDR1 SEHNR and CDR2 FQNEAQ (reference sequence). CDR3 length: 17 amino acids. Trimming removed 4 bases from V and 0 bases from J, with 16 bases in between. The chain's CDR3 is CASSSTKAEFSNQPQHF. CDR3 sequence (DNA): TGTGCCAGCAGCTCCACAAAGGCAGAATTTAGCAATCAGCCCCAGCATTTT.

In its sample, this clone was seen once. This chain's CDR3 is CASSYHRAGMDTQYF. The CDR3 DNA sequence: TGTGCCAGCAGTTATCACAGGGCTGGAATGGATACGCAGTATTTT. The chain employs TRBV6-5 and TRBJ2-3; a weak D match, TRBD1 (6 bases). The CDR3 is 15 residues long. Germline V gene lookup returns CDR1 MNHEY and CDR2 SVGAGI. V lost 3 bases and J 6 bases, leaving 16 bases between the germline ends.

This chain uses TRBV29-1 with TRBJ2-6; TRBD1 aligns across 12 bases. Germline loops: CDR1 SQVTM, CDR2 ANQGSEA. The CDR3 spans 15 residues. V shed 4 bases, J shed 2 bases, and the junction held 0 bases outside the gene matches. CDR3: CSVGDRGPGANVLTF. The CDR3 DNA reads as TGCAGCGTTGGGGACAGGGGGCCTGGGGCCAACGTCCTGACTTTC.

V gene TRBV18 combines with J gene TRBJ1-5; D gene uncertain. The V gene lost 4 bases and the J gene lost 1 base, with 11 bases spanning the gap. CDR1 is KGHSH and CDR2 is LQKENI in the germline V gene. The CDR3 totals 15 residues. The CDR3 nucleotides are TGTGCCAGCTCACAGAGGCCGGGGAGCAATCAGCCCCAGCATTTT. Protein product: CASSQRPGSNQPQHF.

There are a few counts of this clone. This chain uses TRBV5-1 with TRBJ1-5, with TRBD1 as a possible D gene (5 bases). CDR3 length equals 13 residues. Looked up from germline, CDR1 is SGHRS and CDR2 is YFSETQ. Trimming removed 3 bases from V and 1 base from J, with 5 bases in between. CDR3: CASSWDSNQPQHF. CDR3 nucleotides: TGCGCCAGCAGCTGGGACAGCAATCAGCCCCAGCATTTT.

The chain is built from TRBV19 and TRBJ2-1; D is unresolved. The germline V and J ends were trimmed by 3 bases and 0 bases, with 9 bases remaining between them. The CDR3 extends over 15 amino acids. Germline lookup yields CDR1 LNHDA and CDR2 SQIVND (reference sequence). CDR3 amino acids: CASSMEIASYNEQFF. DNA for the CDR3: TGTGCCAGTAGTATGGAAATAGCCTCCTACAATGAGCAGTTCTTC.

The CDR3 DNA is TGTGCCAGCAGTGAATGGGCTAGTAGGGAGACCCAGTACTTC. Translating it yields CASSEWASRETQYF. The V and J genes are TRBV2 and TRBJ2-5; D unresolved. The germline V gene has CDR1 SNHLY and CDR2 FYNNEI. V lost 2 bases, J lost 5 bases, and 12 bases lay in between. This CDR3 is 14 amino acids long.

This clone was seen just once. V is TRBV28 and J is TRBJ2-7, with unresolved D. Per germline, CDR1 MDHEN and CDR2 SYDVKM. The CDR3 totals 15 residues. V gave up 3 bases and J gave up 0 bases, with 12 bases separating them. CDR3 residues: CASSFLRIGSYEQYF. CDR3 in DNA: TGTGCCAGCAGTTTTCTCCGAATTGGCTCCTACGAGCAGTACTTC. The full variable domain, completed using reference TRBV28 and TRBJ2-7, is DVKVTQSSRYLVKRTGEKVFLECVQDMDHENMFWYRQDPGLGLRLIYFSYDVKMKEKGDIPEGYSVSREKKERFSLILESASTNQTSMYLCASSFLRIGSYEQYFGPGTRLTVT.

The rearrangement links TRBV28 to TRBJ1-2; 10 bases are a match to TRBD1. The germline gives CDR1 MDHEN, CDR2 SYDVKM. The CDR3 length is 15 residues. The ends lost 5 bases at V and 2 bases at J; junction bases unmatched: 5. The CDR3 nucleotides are TGTGCCAGCAGTCCGACAGGGGGCGCAAACTATGGCTACACCTTC. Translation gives CASSPTGGANYGYTF.

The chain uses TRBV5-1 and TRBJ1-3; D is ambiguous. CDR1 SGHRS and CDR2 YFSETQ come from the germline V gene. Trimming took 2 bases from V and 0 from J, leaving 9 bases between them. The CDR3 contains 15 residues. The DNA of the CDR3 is TGCGCCAGCAGCTTCGACCGGAGCTCTGGAAACACCATATATTTT. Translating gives CASSFDRSSGNTIYF.

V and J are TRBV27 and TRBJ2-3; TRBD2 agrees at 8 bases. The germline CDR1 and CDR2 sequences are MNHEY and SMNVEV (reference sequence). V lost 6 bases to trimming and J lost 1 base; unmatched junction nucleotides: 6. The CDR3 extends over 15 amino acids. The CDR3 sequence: CASSVRRGGTDTQYF. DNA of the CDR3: TGTGCCAGCAGCGTCAGGCGGGGGGGCACAGATACGCAGTATTTT.

The CDR3 here is CASSADRRQYF. DNA for the CDR3: TGTGCCAGCAGTGCGGACCGCCGGCAGTACTTC. The chain recombines TRBV12-3 or TRBV12-4 with TRBJ2-7; no firm D call. Trimming cost V 5 bases and J 9 bases, with 11 bases left between them. The CDR3 is made up of 11 amino acids.

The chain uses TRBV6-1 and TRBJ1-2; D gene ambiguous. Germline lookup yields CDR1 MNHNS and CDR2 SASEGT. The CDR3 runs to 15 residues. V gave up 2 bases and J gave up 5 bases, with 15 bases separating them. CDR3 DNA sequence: TGTGCCAGCAGTGAAATCGAGGACTCCCTATATGGCTACACCTTC. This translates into CASSEIEDSLYGYTF.

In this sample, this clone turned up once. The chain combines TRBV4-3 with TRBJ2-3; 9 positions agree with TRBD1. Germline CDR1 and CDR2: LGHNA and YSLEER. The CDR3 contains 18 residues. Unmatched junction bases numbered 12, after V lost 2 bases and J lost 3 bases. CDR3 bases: TGCGCCAGCAGCCAAAGACCAACAGGGGGCGCGGGGACAGATACGCAGTATTTT. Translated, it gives CASSQRPTGGAGTDTQYF.

DNA of the CDR3: TGTGCCAGCAGCTTAGGGGTGAATGAGCAGTTCTTC. Translation gives CASSLGVNEQFF. The chain is built from TRBV11-2 and TRBJ2-1; no definite D call. CDR3 length: 12 amino acids. V lost 1 base and J 7 bases, leaving 5 bases between the germline ends. The germline gives CDR1 SGHAT, CDR2 FQNNGV.